The TCR beta chain described here comes from a study of T cell clones after liver transplantation. The wider study: Graft-donor-reactive sequences were compared with third-party-reactive TCRbeta sequences from pre-transplant mixed lymphocyte reactions. Patients counted as tolerant after at least one year off all immunosuppression, enzymes not exceeding twice normal. Apart from a few HCV-positive recipients, transplants were for non-autoimmune, non-viral reasons.

CD3+CD4+ and CD3+CD8+ cells were FACS-sorted from thawed unstimulated PBMCs. Clones were read by immunoSEQ multiplex PCR, and TCRdb kept only the in-frame ones, dropping some. The sample contains more than 95,000 clones, 75% to 85% of which appear only once. The V end lost 4 bases, the J end lost 3 bases, and 6 bases lay between the germline ends. The CDR3 sequence is 12 residues long. CDR1 is SGHRS and CDR2 is YFSETQ in the germline V gene. This clonotype was sampled from a human donor who received a liver transplant. Here the sequenced sample was CD4+ T cells from blood, taken before liver transplant. The rearrangement uses TRBV5-1 and TRBJ2-3, with unresolved D. CDR3 residues: CASSKLTDTQYF. The CDR3 DNA reads as TGCGCCAGCAGCAAATTAACAGATACGCAGTATTTT.